Here is one TCR beta chain with its context. The source of the sample is a study of blood T cells in healthy people across ages. Germline lookup yields CDR1 LGHNA and CDR2 YSLEER. This CDR3 has 15 residues. Losses at the gene ends were 6 bases for V and 5 bases for J; bases not matched to a gene: 8. PCR was performed a second time for roughly 7 to 12 cycles using a sample-barcoded 5' primer and a J-beta primer mix. TCRdb re-analysed the 5' RACE reads in MiXCR, keeping a single row per CDR3 protein. The table lists 450,000 to 650,000 distinct CDR3 sequences, around 24% of them singletons. This sample also belongs to another study, concerning T cells of mothers and their children. This second report adds: It was through the M1S primer of the second PCR that sample barcodes and 2-4 random nucleotides were added.

Sample: blood. The TCR sequence derives from a boy younger than 18 in good health. This chain connects TRBV4-3 to TRBJ2-1; TRBD2 matches at 9 bases. This CDR3 reads CASRGRRGGDNEQFF. CDR3 DNA sequence: TGCGCCAGCAGGGGGCGGCGGGGGGGCGACAATGAGCAGTTCTTC.